Below are 3 T cell receptor beta chains sequenced from a single sample in a study of cytomegalovirus exposure and HLA in healthy donors (dated by TCRdb to about 2017). The protocol used for the library was the immunoSEQ multiplex PCR assay. The multiplex PCR relied on a mix of 60 forward primers for TCR Vbeta segments and 13 reverse primers for TCR Jbeta segments. As stored in TCRdb, this immuneACCESS dataset retains in-frame rearrangements with V and J assigned. A fraction of the clones does not appear; measured against another copy, unresolved V genes explain less than half of the discrepancy, and the remainder lacks a known reason. The sample table lists 95,000 to 150,000 clones, about 70% of them with a count of one. The ten largest make up around 13% of the sample. The sequenced sample consisted of PBMCs. The source of these receptors is a woman aged 60-75 years in good health and CMV-seropositive.

The rearrangement links TRBV11-2 to TRBJ1-1; unclear D gene. Trimming left V 1 base short and J 2 bases short, with 11 bases between. CDR3 length: 15 amino acids. CDR1 is SGHAT, CDR2 FQNNGV, per germline. The CDR3 sequence: CASSLGRHLNTEAFF. Written as DNA, the CDR3 is TGTGCCAGCAGCTTAGGCAGACACCTAAACACTGAAGCTTTCTTT. Variable domain in full (rest from reference TRBV11-2 and TRBJ1-1): EAGVAQSPRYKIIEKRQSVAFWCNPISGHATLYWYQQILGQGPKLLIQFQNNGVVDDSQLPKDRFSAERLKGVDSTLKIQPAKLEDSAVYLCASSLGRHLNTEAFFGQGTRLTVV.

The V call is TRBV4-2, the J call TRBJ1-3; a weak D match, TRBD1 (5 bases). The V and J ends lost 1 base and 3 bases respectively, with 16 bases between them. From germline, CDR1 is LGHNA and CDR2 YNFKEQ. The CDR3 sequence is 17 residues long. In DNA form, the CDR3 reads TGTGCCAGCAGCCAAGGCGGGGGGAGTCCTCTTGGAAACACCATATATTTT. This encodes CASSQGGGSPLGNTIYF.

This chain uses TRBV7-9 with TRBJ2-1, with D possibly matching TRBD2 (5 bases). CDR1 and CDR2 from the germline V gene are SEHNR and FQNEAQ (reference sequence). The CDR3 totals 14 residues. Trimming removed 3 bases from V and 15 bases from J, with 21 bases in between. The DNA for the CDR3 is TGTGCCAGCAGCTTGACTACAAGGGCACGTGGTTGGTTCTTC. It specifies CASSLTTRARGWFF. The full variable domain, rest sourced from reference TRBV7-9 and TRBJ2-1, is DTGVSQNPRHKITKRGQNVTFRCDPISEHNRLYWYRQTLGQGPEFLTYFQNEAQLEKSRLLSDRFSAERPKGSFSTLEIQRTEQGDSAMYLCASSLTTRARGWFFGPGTRLTVL.